Reported below is one TCR delta chain. No antigen is known for it. RNA was extracted from the cells and then reverse transcribed. Pooled V-gene forward primers with one constant-region reverse primer generated the CDR3 amplicons by multiplex PCR. TCRdb re-called the multiplex PCR reads through CATT. The sample consists of some 73,000 delta-chain clones, 30% to 45% of them appearing once. The data stem from a study of Vδ1+ human thymocytes. Study-level findings and limits: Thymic TRG and TRD repertoires appeared highly polyclonal, with Gaussian CDR3 length distributions. Donors shared many TRG clonotypes but few TRD clonotypes.

The trim removed 3 bases at V and 0 bases at J, leaving 35 bases unmatched. CDR3 length equals 27 residues. CDR1 is TSWWSYY, CDR2 QGS, per germline. This chain links TRDV1 with TRDJ1; 12 bases map to TRDD3. This TCR came from a boy under two years old who had congenital heart surgery. The material sequenced was Vdelta1+ gamma-delta thymocytes from the thymus. The subset here: FACS-sorted CD3+ TCRalphabeta- TCRVdelta1+ TCRVdelta2- thymocytes. The CDR3 DNA reads as TGTGCTCTTGGGGAGGCCCCCATAACTCTTCCTATGAGCACCCGTCTGGGGGATACGCGGTACACCGATAAACTCATCTTT. Amino acids: CALGEAPITLPMSTRLGDTRYTDKLIF.